This entry describes one T cell receptor (beta chain). This sample stems from a study of blood T cell repertoires in COVID-19. Across the study: PBMCs, B-cell-depleted T cells, or T cells were the source of the cDNA or gDNA that made up the material.

In the source study's methods: Amplified reference gene primers provided the basis for estimating nucleated cell counts. Only in-frame clones appear in the TCRdb table, and some are missing; sequencing was by immunoSEQ multiplex PCR. V, J and clone size are those of that table, while D and trimming were read from the DNA. The data show 65,000 to 85,000 clones, 85% to 90% seen once. The V end lost 3 bases, the J end lost 3 bases, and 14 bases lay between the germline ends. The length of the CDR3 is 15 residues. Per germline, CDR1 MGHRA and CDR2 YSYEKL. The specimen was peripheral blood. The chain links TRBV4-1 to TRBJ1-2; a possible D gene is TRBD1 (6 bases). This TCR derives from a human donor in a cohort sampled during active COVID-19. This CDR3 reads CASSQGGQAYYGYTF. In nucleotides, the CDR3 is TGCGCCAGCAGCCAGGGGGGGCAGGCGTACTATGGCTACACCTTC.